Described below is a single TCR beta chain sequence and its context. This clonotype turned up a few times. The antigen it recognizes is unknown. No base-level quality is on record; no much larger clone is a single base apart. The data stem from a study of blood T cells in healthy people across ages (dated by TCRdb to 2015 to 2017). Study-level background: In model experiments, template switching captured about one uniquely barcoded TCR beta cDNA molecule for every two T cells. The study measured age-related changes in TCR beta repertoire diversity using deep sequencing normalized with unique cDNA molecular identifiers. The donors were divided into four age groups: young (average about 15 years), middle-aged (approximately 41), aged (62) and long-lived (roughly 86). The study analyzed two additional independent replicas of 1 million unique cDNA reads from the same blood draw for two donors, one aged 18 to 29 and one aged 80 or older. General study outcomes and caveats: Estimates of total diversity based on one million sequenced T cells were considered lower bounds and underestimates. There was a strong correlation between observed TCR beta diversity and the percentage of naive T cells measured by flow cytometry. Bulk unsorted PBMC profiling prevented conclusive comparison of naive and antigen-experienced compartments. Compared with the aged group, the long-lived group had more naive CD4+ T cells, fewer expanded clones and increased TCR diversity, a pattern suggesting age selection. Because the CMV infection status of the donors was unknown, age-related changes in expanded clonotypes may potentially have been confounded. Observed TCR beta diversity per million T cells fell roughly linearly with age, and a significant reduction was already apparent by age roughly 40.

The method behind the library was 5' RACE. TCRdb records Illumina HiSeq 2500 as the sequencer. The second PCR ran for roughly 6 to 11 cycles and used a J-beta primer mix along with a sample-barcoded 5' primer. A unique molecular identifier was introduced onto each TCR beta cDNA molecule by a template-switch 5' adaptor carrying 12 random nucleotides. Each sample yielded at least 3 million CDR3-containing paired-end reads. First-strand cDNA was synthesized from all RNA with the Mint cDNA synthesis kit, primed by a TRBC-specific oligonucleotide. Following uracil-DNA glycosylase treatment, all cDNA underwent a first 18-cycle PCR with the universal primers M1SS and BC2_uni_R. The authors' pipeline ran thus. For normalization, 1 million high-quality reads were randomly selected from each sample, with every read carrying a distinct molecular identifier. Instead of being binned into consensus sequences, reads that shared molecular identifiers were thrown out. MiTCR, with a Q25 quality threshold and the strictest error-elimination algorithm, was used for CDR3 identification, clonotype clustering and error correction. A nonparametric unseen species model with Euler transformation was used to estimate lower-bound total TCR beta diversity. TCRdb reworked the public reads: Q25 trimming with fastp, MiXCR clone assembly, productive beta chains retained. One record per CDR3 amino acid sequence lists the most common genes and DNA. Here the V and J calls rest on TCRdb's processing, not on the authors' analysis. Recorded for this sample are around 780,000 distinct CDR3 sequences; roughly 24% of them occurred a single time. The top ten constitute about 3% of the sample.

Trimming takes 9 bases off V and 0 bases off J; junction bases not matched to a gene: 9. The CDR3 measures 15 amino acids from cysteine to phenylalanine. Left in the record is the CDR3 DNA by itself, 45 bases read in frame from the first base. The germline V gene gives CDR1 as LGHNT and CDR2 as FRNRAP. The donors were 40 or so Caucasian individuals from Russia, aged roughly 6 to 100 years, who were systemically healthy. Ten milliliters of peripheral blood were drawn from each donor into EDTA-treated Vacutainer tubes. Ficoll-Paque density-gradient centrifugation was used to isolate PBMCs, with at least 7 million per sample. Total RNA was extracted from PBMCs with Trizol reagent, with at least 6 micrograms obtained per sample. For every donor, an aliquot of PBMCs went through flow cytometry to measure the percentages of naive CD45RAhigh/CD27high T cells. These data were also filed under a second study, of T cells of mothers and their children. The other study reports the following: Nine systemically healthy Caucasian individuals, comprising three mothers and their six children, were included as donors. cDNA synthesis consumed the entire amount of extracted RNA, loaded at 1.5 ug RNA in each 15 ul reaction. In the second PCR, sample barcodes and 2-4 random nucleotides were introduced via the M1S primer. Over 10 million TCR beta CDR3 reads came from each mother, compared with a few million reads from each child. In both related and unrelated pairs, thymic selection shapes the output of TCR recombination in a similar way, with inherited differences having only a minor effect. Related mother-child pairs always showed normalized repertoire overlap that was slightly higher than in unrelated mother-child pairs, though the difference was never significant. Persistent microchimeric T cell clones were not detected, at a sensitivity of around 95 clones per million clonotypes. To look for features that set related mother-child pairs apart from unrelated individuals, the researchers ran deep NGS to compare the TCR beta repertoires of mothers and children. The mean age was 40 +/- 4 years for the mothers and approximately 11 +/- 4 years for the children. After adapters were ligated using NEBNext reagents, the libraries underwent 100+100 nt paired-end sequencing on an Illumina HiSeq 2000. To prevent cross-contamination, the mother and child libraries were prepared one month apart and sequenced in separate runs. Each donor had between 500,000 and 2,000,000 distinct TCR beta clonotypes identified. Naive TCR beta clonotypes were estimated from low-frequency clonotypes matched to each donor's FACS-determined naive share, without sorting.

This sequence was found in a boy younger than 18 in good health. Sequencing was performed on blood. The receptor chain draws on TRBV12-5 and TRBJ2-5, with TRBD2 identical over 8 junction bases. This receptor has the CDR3 CASEFREGHQETQYF. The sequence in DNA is TGTGCTAGCGAGTTCCGGGAGGGGCACCAAGAGACCCAGTACTTC.